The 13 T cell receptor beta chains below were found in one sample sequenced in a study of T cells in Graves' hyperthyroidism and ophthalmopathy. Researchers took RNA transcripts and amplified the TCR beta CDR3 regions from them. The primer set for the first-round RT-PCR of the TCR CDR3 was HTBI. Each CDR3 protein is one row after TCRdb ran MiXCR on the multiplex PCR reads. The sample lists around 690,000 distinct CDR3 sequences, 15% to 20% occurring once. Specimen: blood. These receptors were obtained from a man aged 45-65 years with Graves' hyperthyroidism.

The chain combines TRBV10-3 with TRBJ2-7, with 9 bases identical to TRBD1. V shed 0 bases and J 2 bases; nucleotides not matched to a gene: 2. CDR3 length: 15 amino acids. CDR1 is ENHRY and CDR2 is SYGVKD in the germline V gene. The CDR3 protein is CAISESWDRAYEQYF. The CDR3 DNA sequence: TGTGCCATCAGTGAGTCCTGGGACAGGGCCTACGAGCAGTACTTC.

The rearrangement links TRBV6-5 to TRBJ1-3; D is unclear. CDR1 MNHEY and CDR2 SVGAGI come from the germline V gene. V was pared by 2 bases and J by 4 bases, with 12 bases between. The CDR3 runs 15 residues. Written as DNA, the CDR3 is TGTGCCAGCAGTTACGAACCCCTGGGGGGAAACACCATATATTTT. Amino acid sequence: CASSYEPLGGNTIYF.

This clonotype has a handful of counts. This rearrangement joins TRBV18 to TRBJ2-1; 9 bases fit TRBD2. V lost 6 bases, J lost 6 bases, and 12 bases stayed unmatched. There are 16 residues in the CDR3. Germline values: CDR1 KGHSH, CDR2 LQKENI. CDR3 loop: CASSPPPREGLNEQFF. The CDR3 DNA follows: TGTGCCAGCTCCCCCCCCCCGCGGGAGGGCCTCAATGAGCAGTTCTTC.

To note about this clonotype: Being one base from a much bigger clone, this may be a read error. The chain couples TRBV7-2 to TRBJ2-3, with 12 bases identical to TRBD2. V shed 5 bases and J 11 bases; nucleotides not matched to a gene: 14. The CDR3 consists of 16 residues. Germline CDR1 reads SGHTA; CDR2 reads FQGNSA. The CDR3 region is CASSTYLAGGRNMQYF. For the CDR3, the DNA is TGTGCCAGCAGCACATATCTAGCGGGAGGGAGAAATATGCAGTATTTT.

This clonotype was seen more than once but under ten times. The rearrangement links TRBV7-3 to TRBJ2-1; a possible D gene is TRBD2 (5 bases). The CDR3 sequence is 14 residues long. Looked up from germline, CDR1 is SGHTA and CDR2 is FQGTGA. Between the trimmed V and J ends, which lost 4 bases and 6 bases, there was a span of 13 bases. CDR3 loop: CASSSGLEGNEQFF. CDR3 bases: TGTGCCAGCAGCTCCGGACTCGAGGGCAATGAGCAGTTCTTC.

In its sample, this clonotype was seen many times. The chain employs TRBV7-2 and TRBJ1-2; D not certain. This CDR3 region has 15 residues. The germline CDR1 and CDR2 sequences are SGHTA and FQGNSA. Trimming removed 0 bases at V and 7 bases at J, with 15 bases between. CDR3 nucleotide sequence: TGTGCCAGCAGCTTAGCGCAACTTTCGCTGGGTGGCTACACCTTC. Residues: CASSLAQLSLGGYTF.

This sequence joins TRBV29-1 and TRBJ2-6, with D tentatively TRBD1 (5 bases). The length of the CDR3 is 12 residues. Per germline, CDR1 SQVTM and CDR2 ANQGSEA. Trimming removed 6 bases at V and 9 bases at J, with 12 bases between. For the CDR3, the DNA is TGCAGCGTCCCGGACGGACACAACGTCCTGACTTTC. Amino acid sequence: CSVPDGHNVLTF. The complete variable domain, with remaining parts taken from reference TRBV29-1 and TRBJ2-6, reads SAVISQKPSRDICQRGTSLTIQCQVDSQVTMMFWYRQQPGQSLTLIATANQGSEATYESGFVIDKFPISRPNLTFSTLTVSNMSPEDSSIYLCSVPDGHNVLTFGAGSRLTVL.

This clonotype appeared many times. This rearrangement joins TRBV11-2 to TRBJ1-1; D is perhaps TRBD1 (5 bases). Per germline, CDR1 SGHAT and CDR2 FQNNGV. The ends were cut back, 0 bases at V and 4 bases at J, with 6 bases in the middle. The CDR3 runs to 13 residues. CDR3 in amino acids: CASSLERGTEAFF. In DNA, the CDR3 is TGTGCCAGCAGCTTAGAAAGGGGCACTGAAGCTTTCTTT.

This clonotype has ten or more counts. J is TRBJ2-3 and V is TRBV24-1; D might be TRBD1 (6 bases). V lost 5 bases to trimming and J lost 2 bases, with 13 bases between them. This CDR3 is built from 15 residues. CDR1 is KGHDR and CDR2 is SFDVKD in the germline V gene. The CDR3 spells CATSGSTGITDTQYF. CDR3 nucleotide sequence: TGTGCCACCAGTGGCTCAACAGGGATCACAGATACGCAGTATTTT.

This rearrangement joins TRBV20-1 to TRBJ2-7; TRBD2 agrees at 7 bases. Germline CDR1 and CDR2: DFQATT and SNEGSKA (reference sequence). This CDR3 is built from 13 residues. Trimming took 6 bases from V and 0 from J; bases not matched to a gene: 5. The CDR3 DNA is TGCAGTGCCCTTAGCGGGTCCTCCTACGAGCAGTACTTC. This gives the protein CSALSGSSYEQYF.

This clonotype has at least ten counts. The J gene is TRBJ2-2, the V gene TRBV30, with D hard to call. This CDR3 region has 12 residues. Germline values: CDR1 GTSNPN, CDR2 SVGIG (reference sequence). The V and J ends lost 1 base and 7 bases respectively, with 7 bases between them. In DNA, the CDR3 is TGTGCCTGGAGTGAAGTTGGCGGGGAGCTGTTTTTT. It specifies CAWSEVGGELFF. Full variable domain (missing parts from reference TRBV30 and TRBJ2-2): SQTIHQWPATLVQPVGSPLSLECTVEGTSNPNLYWYRQAAGRGLQLLFYSVGIGQISSEVPQNLSASRPQDRQFILSSKKLLLSDSGFYLCAWSEVGGELFFGEGSRLTVL.

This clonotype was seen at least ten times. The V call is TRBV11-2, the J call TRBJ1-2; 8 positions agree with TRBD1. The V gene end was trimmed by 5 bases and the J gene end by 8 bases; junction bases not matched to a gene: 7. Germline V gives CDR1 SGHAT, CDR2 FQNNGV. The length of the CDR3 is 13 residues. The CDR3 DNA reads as TGTGCCAGCAGCCCGGACAGGGTTGGGGGCTACACCTTC. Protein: CASSPDRVGGYTF.

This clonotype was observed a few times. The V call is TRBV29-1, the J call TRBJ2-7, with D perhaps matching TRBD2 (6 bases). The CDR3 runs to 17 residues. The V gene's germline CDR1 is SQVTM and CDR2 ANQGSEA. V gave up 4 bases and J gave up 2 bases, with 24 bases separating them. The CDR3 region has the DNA TGCAGCGTTGGAGATGGTCACCCCGGGACTCTAACCTACGAGCAGTACTTC. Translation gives CSVGDGHPGTLTYEQYF.